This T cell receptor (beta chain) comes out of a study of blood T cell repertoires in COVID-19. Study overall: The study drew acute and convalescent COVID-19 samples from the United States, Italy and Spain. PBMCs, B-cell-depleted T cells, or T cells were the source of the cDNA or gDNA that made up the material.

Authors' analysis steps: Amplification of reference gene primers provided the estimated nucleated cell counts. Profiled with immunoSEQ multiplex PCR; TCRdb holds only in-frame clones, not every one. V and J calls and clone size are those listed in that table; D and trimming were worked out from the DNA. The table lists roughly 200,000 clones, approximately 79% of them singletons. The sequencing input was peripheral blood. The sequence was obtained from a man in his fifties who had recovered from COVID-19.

The CDR3 nucleotides are TGTGCCAGCAGCCGCGGACTAGCGAGGCCAGCTACGCAGTATTTT. Translating it yields CASSRGLARPATQYF. The chain joins TRBV11-3 to TRBJ2-3; 9 bases are a match to TRBD2. CDR3 length: 15 residues. The germline CDR1 and CDR2 sequences are SGHNT and YENEEA. J lost 8 bases, V lost 5 bases, and 11 bases had no gene match.